The T cell receptor beta chain under discussion was sequenced for a study of cytomegalovirus exposure and HLA in healthy donors. In regard to this clone: The antigen remains unidentified.

The study ran its PCR with 60 Vbeta and 13 Jbeta primers. The table came from immunoSEQ multiplex PCR; TCRdb's copy has only in-frame clones and leaves some out. The sample lists 200,000 to 250,000 clones, around four fifths occurring once. The study's findings and limits: In presence/absence analyses, roughly uniform sequencing depth across donors was assumed. TCR beta sequences reportedly predicted most subjects' HLA-A and HLA-B alleles accurately. The productive fraction for most TCR beta V segments was about 90% or about 30% in an earlier analysis.

Donors had nominal health at sampling but likely had unrecorded immune exposures. CDR3 length equals 14 residues. Germline assignment: CDR1 LNHDA and CDR2 SQIVND (reference sequence). Trimming left V 6 bases short and J 8 bases short, with 16 bases between. The sequenced sample consisted of PBMCs. The origin of this receptor is a man aged 50-59 years in good health and CMV-seronegative. The rearrangement uses TRBV19 and TRBJ1-4; TRBD1 is a possible D gene (5 bases). CDR3 nucleotides: TGTGCCAGTAGATGGGGGGGGTCAGAAGAAAAACTGTTTTTT. Amino acids: CASRWGGSEEKLFF.